This entry lists 4 T cell receptor beta chains sequenced from one sample in a study of early T cells in non-severe SARS-CoV-2 infection. TCRdb recomputed calls from the 5' RACE reads with MiXCR, one row per CDR3 protein. Of approximately 69,000 distinct CDR3 sequences detected, 10% to 12% appear once; the ten largest clones hold roughly 6%. Material: whole blood, obtained at baseline. These receptors all stem from an adult who was a healthcare worker with PCR-confirmed SARS-CoV-2 infection or an uninfected control (not recorded which).

The V and J genes are TRBV12-3 or TRBV12-4 and TRBJ1-2; D is unclear. The V end was cut by 3 bases, the J end by 2 bases, with 7 bases between. The CDR3 contains 13 residues. CDR3 residues: CASSLKGNYGYTF. The CDR3 nucleotides read TGTGCCAGCAGTTTGAAAGGAAACTATGGCTACACCTTC.

This clonotype was seen at least ten times. CDR3 in amino acids: CASSQPKGHNTEAFF. DNA of the CDR3: TGTGCCAGCAGCCAACCTAAGGGACACAACACTGAAGCTTTCTTT. The V gene is TRBV4-2, the J gene TRBJ1-1, with a possible D match to TRBD1 (6 bases). The CDR3 covers 15 residues. The V end lost 2 bases, the J end lost 2 bases, and 12 bases lay between the germline ends. CDR1 and CDR2 from the germline V gene are LGHNA and YNFKEQ.

This clonotype turned up a few times. The chain carries TRBV6-2 or TRBV6-3 and TRBJ2-1; no firm D call. The CDR3 totals 16 residues. Germline CDR1 and CDR2: MNHEY and SVGEGT. V shed 0 bases and J shed 0 bases, with 9 bases lying between them. The CDR3 nucleotides read TGTGCCAGCAGTTACTCCTCCCAGCACTCCTACAATGAGCAGTTCTTC. Translating gives CASSYSSQHSYNEQFF.

The chain links TRBV19 to TRBJ1-2; possible D gene TRBD1, 6 bases. CDR1 LNHDA and CDR2 SQIVND come from the germline V gene (reference sequence). V was cut by 4 bases and J by 1 base, with 7 bases left in between. The CDR3 has 13 residues. The CDR3 DNA follows: TGTGCCAGTAGTAAACAGGGTAACTATGGCTACACCTTC. Translation: CASSKQGNYGYTF.